This T cell receptor (beta chain) derives from a study of CD8 T cells in Susac syndrome. Study information: Within the sequenced group of Susac syndrome patients, roughly six showed active disease and 8 or 9 were in remission.

TCR beta was sequenced from blood CD8+ and CD4+ T cells. The germline gives CDR1 MGHRA, CDR2 YSYEKL. Trimming took off 0 bases at V and 1 base at J, with 15 bases between the two ends. The CDR3 contains 17 residues. Random hexamers were used to reverse transcribe an amount of roughly 0.45 to 1 ug RNA. Coverage of TCR beta CDR3 amplification by immunoSEQ multiplex PCR extended to 54 Vbeta and 13 Jbeta. In TCRdb, the immunoSEQ multiplex PCR reads were re-called with MiXCR into one record per CDR3 protein. This sample has tens of thousands of distinct CDR3 sequences, with 90% to 95% found just once. Sample: CD4+ T cells from PBMCs. The chain carries TRBV4-1 and TRBJ1-1, with D hard to call. This receptor was obtained from a human donor with Susac syndrome. CDR3 DNA sequence: TGCGCCAGCAGCCAAGATAACGGGATGGTGAGGAACACTGAAGCTTTCTTT. This translates into CASSQDNGMVRNTEAFF.